Reported below is one T cell receptor beta chain. The antigen is undetermined. Germline CDR1 SGHDT, CDR2 YYEEEE. Trimming removed 0 bases at V and 6 bases at J, with 10 bases between. The CDR3 consists of 13 residues. The data stem from a study of OX40 agonist ivuxolimab in advanced cancers. Study summary: Those enrolled were approximately 78% male, with a mean age of approximately 60 years and ages from about 20 to 90.

Assay: immunoSEQ multiplex PCR; the TCRdb copy retains only in-frame clones and omits some. Here the sample spans about 73,000 clones, around 84% being singletons. The study's findings and limits: Both blood CD4+ and CD8+ T cells showed clonal growth by week 6 at 0.1 to 3.0 mg/kg.

V is TRBV5-6 and J is TRBJ2-7, with D uncertain. The TCR comes from an adult with an advanced solid tumor such as melanoma, head and neck, liver or kidney cancer. This sample comprised CD4+ or CD8+ T cells sorted from blood, obtained in a trial of the OX40 agonist ivuxolimab. DNA for the CDR3: TGTGCCAGCAGCTTGGTAACCCCTCGCGAGCAGTACTTC. This codes for CASSLVTPREQYF.